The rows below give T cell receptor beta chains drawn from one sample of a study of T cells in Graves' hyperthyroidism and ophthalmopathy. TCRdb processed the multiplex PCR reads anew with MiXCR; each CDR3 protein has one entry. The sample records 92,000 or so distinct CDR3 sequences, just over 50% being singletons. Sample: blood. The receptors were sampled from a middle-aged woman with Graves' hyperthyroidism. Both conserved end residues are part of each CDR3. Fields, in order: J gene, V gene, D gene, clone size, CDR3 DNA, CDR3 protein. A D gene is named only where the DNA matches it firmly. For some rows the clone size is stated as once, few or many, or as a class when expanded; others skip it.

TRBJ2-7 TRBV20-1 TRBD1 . TGCAGTGCCAGCAGGGAAGGACAGGCTTTTACCTACGAGCAGTACTTC CSASREGQAFTYEQYF
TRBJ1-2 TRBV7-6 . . TGTGCCAGCAGCTTAGGGGCTAGCGGGAACTATGGCTACACCTTC CASSLGASGNYGYTF
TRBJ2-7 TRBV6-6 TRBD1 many TGTGCCAGCAGTTACCACAGGGGCTCGTACGAGCAGTACTTC CASSYHRGSYEQYF
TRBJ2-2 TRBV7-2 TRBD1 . TGTGCCAGCAGCCCCGGGACAGGGTTTTCGAACACCAGGGAGCTGTTTTTT CASSPGTGFSNTRELFF
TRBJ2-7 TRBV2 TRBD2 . TGTGCCAGCAGCACGAGCGGGGAATCCTCCTACGAGCAGTACTTC CASSTSGESSYEQYF
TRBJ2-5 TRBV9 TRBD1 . TGTGCCAGCAGCGTAGGTGGGGACAGGGGCGAGACCCAGTACTTC CASSVGGDRGETQYF
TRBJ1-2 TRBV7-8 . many TGTGCCAGCAGCCCCACCCGGGGCCGCCTTGACGGTGGCTACACCTTC CASSPTRGRLDGGYTF
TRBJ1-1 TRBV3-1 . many TGTGCCAGCAGCCAAGCGAGGCGCACTGAAGCTTTCTTT CASSQARRTEAFF
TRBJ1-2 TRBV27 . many TGTGCCAGCAGTCCCATTCCTAACTATGGCTACACCTTC CASSPIPNYGYTF
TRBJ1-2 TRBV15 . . TGTGCCACCAGCAGGGGGACGCCAAACTCGGGACCGAGCTATGGCTACACCTTC CATSRGTPNSGPSYGYTF
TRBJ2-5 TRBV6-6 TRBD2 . TGTGCCAGCACCGGACTAGCGGCAAGGACCCAGTACTTC CASTGLAARTQYF
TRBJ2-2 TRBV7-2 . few TGTGCCAGCAGCTTAGTGGCAGGGAACACCGGGGAGCTGTCTTGG CASSLVAGNTGELSW
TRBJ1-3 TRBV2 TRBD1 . TGTGCCAGCAGCCAACAGGGGGCGACTGGCTTAAACACCATATATTTT CASSQQGATGLNTIYF
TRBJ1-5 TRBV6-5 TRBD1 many TGTGCCAGCAGTTGGACAGGGGCAGGTCAGCCCCAGCATTTT CASSWTGAGQPQHF
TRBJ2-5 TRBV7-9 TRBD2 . TGTGCCAGCAGCTTATTCGGCGGGAGTGAGACCCAGTACTTC CASSLFGGSETQYF
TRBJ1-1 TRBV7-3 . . TGTGCCAGCAGCTTAACAGGGCGAAACACTGAAGCTCTCTTT CASSLTGRNTEALF
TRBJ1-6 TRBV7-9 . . TGTGCCAGCAGTAGCGGGACCGATAATTCACCCCTCCACTTT CASSSGTDNSPLHF
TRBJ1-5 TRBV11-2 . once TGTGCCAGCAGCTTAGAGGCTGACCAGCATTTT CASSLEADQHF
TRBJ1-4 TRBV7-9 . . TGTGCCAGCAGCTTGGCCTACAGCGGTGTTAATGAAAAACTGTTTTTT CASSLAYSGVNEKLFF
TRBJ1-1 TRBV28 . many TGTGCCAGCAGTTTTTCAGGGGCTAGTTCGGCTTTCTTT CASSFSGASSAFF